These 20 T cell receptor beta chains were sequenced from one sample in a study of human T cells and chemical hapten exposure. TCRdb itself ran the RACE reads through MiXCR, one entry per CDR3 protein. The table has tens of thousands of distinct CDR3 sequences, 8.5% seen once. Documented time point: patch test 2, 6 weeks after DPC sensitization. Stated treatment: therapeutic diphenylcyclopropenone sensitization with weekly scalp DPC. The sample consisted of whole blood, taken in connection with sensitization to the hapten diphenylcyclopropenone (DPC). Every receptor here comes from a woman aged 45-65 years with alopecia areata. Some clones in this sample may be carry-over from other donors' samples.

CDR3 amino acids: CASSSDRYEQYF. CDR3 in DNA: TGTGCCAGCAGCTCGGACAGATACGAGCAGTACTTC. This chain joins TRBV11-1 and TRBJ2-7, with D perhaps TRBD1 (6 bases). The CDR3 sequence is 12 residues long. Germline V gene lookup returns CDR1 SGHAT and CDR2 FQDESV (reference sequence). Between the trimmed V and J ends, which lost 4 bases and 4 bases, there was a span of 8 bases.

This clonotype has only a few counts. This sequence joins TRBV10-3 and TRBJ1-3; D is undetermined. Trimming took off 2 bases at V and 10 bases at J, with 12 bases between the two ends. The CDR3 runs to 13 residues. From germline, CDR1 is ENHRY and CDR2 SYGVKD. For the CDR3, the DNA is TGTGCCATCAGTGAGCCAGAAGGCCGGACCATATATTTT. Protein: CAISEPEGRTIYF.

A few counts support this clonotype. This chain joins TRBV29-1 and TRBJ2-7, with D uncertain. Germline CDR1 and CDR2: SQVTM and ANQGSEA. The CDR3 is 13 amino acids. The germline V and J ends were trimmed by 7 bases and 3 bases, with 16 bases remaining between them. The CDR3 nucleotides are TGCAGCGCCAGCTTCACTTCGGGCTACGAGCAGTACTTC. Protein: CSASFTSGYEQYF.

A few counts support this clonotype. The chain carries TRBV12-3 or TRBV12-4 and TRBJ1-6; the match to TRBD1 covers 9 bases. V gave up 4 bases and J gave up 15 bases; unmatched junction bases: 10. This CDR3 is built from 14 residues. The CDR3 here is CASSSGLPGQGLHF. The CDR3 DNA reads TGTGCCAGCAGTTCTGGTCTACCGGGACAGGGCCTCCACTTT.

This rearrangement joins TRBV29-1 to TRBJ1-5; D is undetermined. The CDR3 is made up of 15 amino acids. The V gene lost 1 base and the J gene lost 0 bases, with 10 bases spanning the gap. The V gene's germline CDR1 is SQVTM and CDR2 ANQGSEA. Here the CDR3 reads CSVEVISGSNQPQHF. The CDR3 region has the DNA TGCAGCGTTGAAGTAATATCGGGTAGCAATCAGCCCCAGCATTTT.

This clonotype came up a few times. The chain is built from TRBV12-3 or TRBV12-4 and TRBJ2-3; 7 bases line up with TRBD2. The CDR3 is 18 residues long. V lost 5 bases and J lost 0; bases outside the gene matches: 14. CDR3 sequence reads: CASSPATGGTASTDTQYF. The CDR3 coding sequence is TGTGCCAGCAGTCCAGCCACGGGGGGTACGGCTAGCACAGATACGCAGTATTTT.

This clonotype appeared many times. The genes are TRBV18 and TRBJ1-5; tentatively, D is TRBD1 (5 bases). Germline V gene data show CDR1 as KGHSH and CDR2 as LQKENI. The CDR3 runs to 13 residues. Deletions cut 5 bases from V and 5 bases from J, with 10 bases between. The CDR3 bases are TGTGCCAGCTCAGGGGCGCGCGATCAGCCCCAGCATTTT. It translates to CASSGARDQPQHF.

This clonotype appeared a few times. V is TRBV29-1 and J is TRBJ1-5; 9 bases map to TRBD1. With V trimmed by 7 bases and J by 1 base, 5 bases remained unmatched. Per the germline V gene, CDR1 is SQVTM and CDR2 is ANQGSEA. This CDR3 is built from 14 residues. The CDR3, as DNA: TGCAGCGCCTGGACAGGGGAGAGCAATCAGCCCCAGCATTTT. It specifies CSAWTGESNQPQHF.

V and J are TRBV12-3 or TRBV12-4 and TRBJ1-2; maybe TRBD1 (5 bases). Trimming stripped 1 base from V and 5 bases from J, with 11 bases between. This CDR3 has 14 amino acids. The CDR3, as DNA: TGTGCCAGCAGTTTAGAGGGGAGGGGATATGGCTACACCTTC. Translated, it gives CASSLEGRGYGYTF.

This clonotype showed up many times. This chain joins TRBV7-9 and TRBJ2-1; D not resolved. Trimming shortened V by 5 bases and J by 6 bases, and 17 bases separated the two germline ends. Germline assignment: CDR1 SEHNR and CDR2 FQNEAQ (reference sequence). This CDR3 region has 15 residues. The CDR3 DNA reads as TGTGCCAGCAGCCCGTACCCCGAAGGATCCAATGAGCAGTTCTTC. Its translation is CASSPYPEGSNEQFF.

This clonotype was detected only a few times. The gene calls are TRBV6-2 or TRBV6-3 and TRBJ2-3; 9 positions match TRBD2. With 2 bases clipped from V and 3 bases from J, the junction kept 3 bases outside the gene matches. CDR1 MNHEY and CDR2 SVGEGT come from the germline V gene. The CDR3 is made up of 15 amino acids. The CDR3 reads CASSYAGLATDTQYF. CDR3 nucleotide sequence: TGTGCCAGCAGTTACGCGGGACTAGCAACAGATACGCAGTATTTT.

The chain carries TRBV7-2 and TRBJ2-3, with D unresolved. V lost 1 base to trimming and J lost 3 bases, with 11 bases between them. CDR3 length: 15 residues. CDR1 is SGHTA and CDR2 is FQGNSA in the germline V gene. CDR3 amino acids: CASSLGRLITDTQYF. The CDR3 DNA reads as TGTGCCAGCAGCTTAGGTCGCTTAATAACAGATACGCAGTATTTT.

Of note for this clonotype: At one boundary the junction diverges from the germline segment, which might be a read error. V is TRBV3-1 and J is TRBJ1-1, with a tentative D call TRBD1 (5 bases). This CDR3 has 15 residues. Germline loops: CDR1 LGHDT, CDR2 YNNKEL (reference sequence). CDR3 in DNA: TGTGCCAGCAGACAAGGGACGGGGATGAACACTGAAGCTTTCTTT. Its protein is CASRQGTGMNTEAFF.

A note on this clonotype: In this CDR3 the conserved last residue, phenylalanine or tryptophan, is missing, so a read error is likely. This chain's CDR3 is CASRNTDTQYL. Here the CDR3 DNA reads TGTGCCAGCAGAAACACAGATACGCAGTATTTA. The genes are TRBV2 and TRBJ2-3, with D uncertain. V lost 6 bases and J 2 bases, leaving 3 bases between the germline ends. CDR3 length equals 11 residues. CDR1 SNHLY and CDR2 FYNNEI come from the germline V gene.

This clonotype was counted between two and nine times. V and J are TRBV29-1 and TRBJ1-2, with D perhaps matching TRBD1 (5 bases). The CDR3 is made up of 12 amino acids. Germline lookup yields CDR1 SQVTM and CDR2 ANQGSEA. V was cut by 4 bases and J by 7 bases, with 13 bases left in between. CDR3 residues: CSVARGNGGYTF. The CDR3 DNA reads as TGCAGCGTTGCGAGGGGAAACGGTGGCTACACCTTC.

There are a few counts of this clonotype. The rearrangement links TRBV6-1 to TRBJ2-7; D gene uncertain. Trimming cost V 2 bases and J 3 bases, with 14 bases left between them. CDR3 length: 15 residues. Germline CDR1 and CDR2: MNHNS and SASEGT. The CDR3 sequence is CASSEHEVPHYEQYF. The CDR3 region has the DNA TGTGCCAGCAGTGAACACGAGGTCCCTCACTACGAGCAGTACTTC.

This chain connects TRBV15 to TRBJ2-5; TRBD1 is a possible D gene (6 bases). CDR1 and CDR2 from the germline V gene are LNHNV and YYDKDF (reference sequence). The ends were cut back, 1 base at V and 1 base at J, with 7 bases in the middle. CDR3 size: 14 residues. The CDR3 DNA sequence: TGTGCCACCAGCAGAGGACAGGTCCAAGAGACCCAGTACTTC. Translation gives CATSRGQVQETQYF. The variable domain in full, completed from reference TRBV15 and TRBJ2-5, reads DAMVIQNPRYQVTQFGKPVTLSCSQTLNHNVMYWYQQKSSQAPKLLFHYYDKDFNNEADTPDNFQSRRPNTSFCFLDIRSPGLGDTAMYLCATSRGQVQETQYFGPGTRLLVL.

The chain is built from TRBV4-3 and TRBJ1-1; TRBD1 might be the D (5 bases). The V end lost 6 bases, the J end lost 3 bases, and 11 bases lay between the germline ends. The CDR3 is 13 residues long. CDR1 and CDR2 (germline): LGHNA, YSLEER. CDR3 coding DNA: TGCGCCAGCAGTAAGGGGTGGGACACTGAAGCTTTCTTT. It encodes CASSKGWDTEAFF.

This clonotype was seen more than once but under ten times. The J gene is TRBJ2-1, the V gene TRBV6-1, with D possibly matching TRBD2 (6 bases). V lost 4 bases, J lost 0 bases, and 10 bases lay in between. From germline, CDR1 is MNHNS and CDR2 SASEGT. The CDR3 is 15 amino acids. The CDR3 sequence: CASSALGGSYNEQFF. The CDR3 DNA reads TGTGCCAGCAGTGCTCTGGGGGGCTCCTACAATGAGCAGTTCTTC.

This clonotype turned up a few times. The V call is TRBV5-6, the J call TRBJ1-6; TRBD1 matches at 7 bases. The CDR3 sequence is 16 residues long. Germline values: CDR1 SGHDT, CDR2 YYEEEE. V lost 0 bases to trimming and J lost 7 bases; unmatched junction nucleotides: 7. The CDR3 loop is CASSLEGGRRNSPLHF. DNA of the CDR3: TGTGCCAGCAGCTTGGAAGGGGGCAGAAGGAATTCACCCCTCCACTTT.